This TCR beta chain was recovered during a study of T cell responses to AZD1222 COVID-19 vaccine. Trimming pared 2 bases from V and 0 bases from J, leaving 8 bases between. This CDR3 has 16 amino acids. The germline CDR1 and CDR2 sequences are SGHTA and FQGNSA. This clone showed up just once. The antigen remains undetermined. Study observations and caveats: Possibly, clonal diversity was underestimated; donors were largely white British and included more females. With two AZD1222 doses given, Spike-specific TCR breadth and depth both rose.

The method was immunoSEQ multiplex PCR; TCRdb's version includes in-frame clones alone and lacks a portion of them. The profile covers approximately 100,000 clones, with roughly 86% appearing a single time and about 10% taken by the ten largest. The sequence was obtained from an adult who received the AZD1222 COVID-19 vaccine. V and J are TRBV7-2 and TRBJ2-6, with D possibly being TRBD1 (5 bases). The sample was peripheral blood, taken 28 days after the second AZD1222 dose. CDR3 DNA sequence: TGTGCCAGCAGCTTAAGGGGATTCTCTGGGGCCAACGTCCTGACTTTC. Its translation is CASSLRGFSGANVLTF.